The clone carrying this TCR beta chain was detected a few times. The data derive from a study of blood T cell repertoires in COVID-19. Study-wide background: Material from acute and convalescent COVID-19 was sourced from the United States, Italy and Spain. PBMCs, B-cell-depleted T cells, or T cells were the source of the cDNA or gDNA that made up the material.

Recovered participants had two consecutive negative NP/OP PCR tests, healthcare professional clearance, or symptom resolution. The CDR3 contains 15 residues. CDR1 is SGHNT and CDR2 is YYREEE in the germline V gene (reference sequence). V gave up 5 bases and J gave up 2 bases; unmatched junction bases: 7. Original data processing: It was from reference gene primer amplification that nucleated cell counts were estimated. Libraries were prepared by immunoSEQ multiplex PCR; TCRdb keeps only in-frame clonotypes and omits some of them. D and trimming come from the DNA, and the V and J calls and clone size come from that table. The sample lists about 220,000 clones, 70% to 85% occurring once.

Sequencing was done on a sample of PBMCs or T cells enriched from blood (not recorded which). The chain links TRBV5-4 to TRBJ1-2; 9 nucleotides line up with TRBD1. This sequence was found in a man aged 40-50 years who had recovered from COVID-19. The CDR3 DNA is TGTGCCAGCAGACAGGGACAGGGAGGGAACTATGGCTACACCTTC. The encoded protein is CASRQGQGGNYGYTF. Filled out from reference TRBV5-4 and TRBJ1-2, the complete variable domain reads ETGVTQSPTHLIKTRGQQVTLRCSSQSGHNTVSWYQQALGQGPQFIFQYYREEENGRGNFPPRFSGLQFPNYSSELNVNALELDDSALYLCASRQGQGGNYGYTFGSGTRLTVV.